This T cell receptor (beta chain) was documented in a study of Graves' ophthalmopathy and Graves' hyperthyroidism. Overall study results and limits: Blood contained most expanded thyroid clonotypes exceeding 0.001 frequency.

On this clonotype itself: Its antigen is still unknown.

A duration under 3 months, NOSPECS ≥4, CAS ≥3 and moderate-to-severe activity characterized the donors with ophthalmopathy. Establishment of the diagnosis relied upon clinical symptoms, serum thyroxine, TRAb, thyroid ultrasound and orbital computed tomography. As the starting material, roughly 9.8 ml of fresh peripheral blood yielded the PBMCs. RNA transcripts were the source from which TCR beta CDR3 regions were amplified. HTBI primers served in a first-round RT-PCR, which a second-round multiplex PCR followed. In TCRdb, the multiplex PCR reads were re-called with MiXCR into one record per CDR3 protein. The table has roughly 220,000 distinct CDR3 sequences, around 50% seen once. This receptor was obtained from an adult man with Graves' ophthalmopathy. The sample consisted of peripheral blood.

CDR3 nucleotide sequence: TGTGCCAGCAGCCCTCCCACGAGGCTAACTGAAGCTTTCTTT. Translating gives CASSPPTRLTEAFF. The V gene is TRBV7-2, the J gene TRBJ1-1; D is unresolved. This CDR3 region has 14 residues. Germline loops: CDR1 SGHTA, CDR2 FQGNSA. Trimming took off 5 bases at V and 5 bases at J, with 15 bases between the two ends.